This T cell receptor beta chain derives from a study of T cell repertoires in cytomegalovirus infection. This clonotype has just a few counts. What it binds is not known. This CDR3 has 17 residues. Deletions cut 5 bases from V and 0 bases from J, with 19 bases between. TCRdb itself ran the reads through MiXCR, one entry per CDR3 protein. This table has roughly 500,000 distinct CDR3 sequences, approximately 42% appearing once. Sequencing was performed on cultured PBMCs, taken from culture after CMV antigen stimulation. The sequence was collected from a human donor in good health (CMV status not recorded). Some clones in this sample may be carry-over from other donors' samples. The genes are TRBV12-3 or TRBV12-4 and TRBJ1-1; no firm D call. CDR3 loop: CASSGRLRMFMNTEAFF. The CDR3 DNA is TGTGCCAGCAGTGGACGTTTGAGAATGTTCATGAACACTGAAGCTTTCTTT.